This T cell receptor (beta chain) was observed in a study of OX40 agonist ivuxolimab in advanced cancers. Regarding the complete study: The costimulatory receptor OX40 (CD134) was targeted by ivuxolimab, a fully human IgG2 agonistic monoclonal antibody. Partial responses occurred in three dose-escalation patients, of whom one had hepatocellular carcinoma and two had cutaneous melanoma. Patients were allowed to have had prior anti-PD-1, anti-PD-L1 or anti-CTLA-4 therapy, and more than 35% of the dose-escalation patients had been treated with checkpoint inhibitors. The purpose of peripheral TCRbeta sequencing was to test whether ivuxolimab changed TCR sequence diversity and led to clonal T-cell expansion. Intravenous ivuxolimab was administered to patients every 2 weeks at six dose levels: 0.01, 0.1, 0.3, 1.5, 3 and 10 mg/kg. The paper covers the monotherapy dose-escalation part of the phase I ivuxolimab trial, which included N ≈ 50 patients. Of the roughly 52 dose-escalation patients, hepatocellular carcinoma was present in approximately 20, melanoma in approximately 15, renal cell carcinoma in 9 and head and neck cancer in 9. A male proportion of under 85% and a mean age of around 60 years, ranging from 23 to 79, were recorded for the dose-escalation cohort. The paper as a whole reports these results and caveats: Clonal expansion of both CD4+ and CD8+ blood T cells was observed from baseline to week 6 at doses 0.1 to 3.0 mg/kg. Low levels of normalized T-cell clonal expansion were also shown by some nonresponding patients. In the 0.1-3.0 mg/kg groups, partial responders had among the lowest normalized peripheral clonal expansion, particularly in CD8+ T cells. Which antigens the clonally expanded peripheral T cells were specific for was not determined. After ivuxolimab, more expanded clones were found on average in CD8+ T cells than in CD4+ T cells.

The trial excluded patients who had a history of autoimmune disease or who were on systemic immunosuppression. Peripheral blood for TCR sequencing was collected from all dose cohorts at baseline, on cycle 4 day 1, and on cycle 7 day 1. Samples were obtained from an open-label, multicenter, first-in-human phase I dose-escalation trial of ivuxolimab. Adults with locally advanced or metastatic head and neck squamous cell, hepatocellular, melanoma or renal cell carcinoma were enrolled in the trial. Before TCR sequencing, CD4+ T cells and CD8+ T cells were sorted from peripheral blood as separate populations. Worth noting for this clone: What this receptor recognizes is not known. Nothing much larger sits one base from this clone, and base qualities are not available.

Genomic DNA was isolated from the sorted cells so that the TCRbeta CDR3 region could be sequenced. TCRbeta CDR3 regions were sequenced using the immunoSEQ Assay. What TCRdb holds here is the immuneACCESS table cut down to in-frame rearrangements. Part of the clones is not present; checked against another copy, under half of the missing clones reflect an unresolved V gene, and the others are unexplained. This sample gives 35,000 to 40,000 clones in total; roughly 80% of them show up just once. In total, the top ten clones hold 21% of the sample. This specimen was CD4+ or CD8+ T cells sorted from blood, taken in a trial of the OX40 agonist ivuxolimab. This TCR derives from an adult with an advanced solid tumor such as melanoma, head and neck, liver or kidney cancer.

The DNA reads as follows: TGCGCCAGCAGCACAACCCAGCGGGGGCCCAATGAGCAGTTCTTC. It translates to CASSTTQRGPNEQFF. The rearrangement combines TRBV4-3 with TRBJ2-1; TRBD2 fits 8 bases in the junction. The germline V gene supplies CDR1 LGHNA and CDR2 YSLEER. The CDR3 numbers 15 residues from cysteine through phenylalanine. The retained sequence is limited to the CDR3, 45 bases, with the frame set at the first base. Trimmed from V: 5 bases; trimmed from J: 6 bases; junction bases lacking a gene match: 9.